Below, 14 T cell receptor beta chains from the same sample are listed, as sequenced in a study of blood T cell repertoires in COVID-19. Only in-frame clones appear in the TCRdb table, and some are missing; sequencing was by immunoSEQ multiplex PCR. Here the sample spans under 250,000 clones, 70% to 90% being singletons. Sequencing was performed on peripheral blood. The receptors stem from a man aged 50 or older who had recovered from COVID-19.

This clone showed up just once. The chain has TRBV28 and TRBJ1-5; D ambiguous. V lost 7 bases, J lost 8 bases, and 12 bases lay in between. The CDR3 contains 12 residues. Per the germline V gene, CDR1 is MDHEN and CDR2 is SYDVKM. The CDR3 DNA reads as TGTGCCAGCAAAGGCGGGAGCGAGCCCCAGCATTTT. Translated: CASKGGSEPQHF.

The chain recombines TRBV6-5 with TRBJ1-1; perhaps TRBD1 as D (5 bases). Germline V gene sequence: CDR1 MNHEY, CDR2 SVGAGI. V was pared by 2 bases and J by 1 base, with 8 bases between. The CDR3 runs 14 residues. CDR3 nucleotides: TGTGCCAGCAGTTACGACAGTTCGAACACTGAAGCTTTCTTT. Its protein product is CASSYDSSNTEAFF.

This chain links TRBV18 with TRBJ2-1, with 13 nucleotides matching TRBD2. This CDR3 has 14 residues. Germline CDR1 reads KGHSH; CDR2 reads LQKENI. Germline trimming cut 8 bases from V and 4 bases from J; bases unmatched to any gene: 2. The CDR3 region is CASTTSGGYNEQFF. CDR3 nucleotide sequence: TGTGCCAGCACGACTAGCGGGGGGTACAATGAGCAGTTCTTC. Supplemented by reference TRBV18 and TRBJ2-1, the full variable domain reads NAGVMQNPRHLVRRRGQEARLRCSPMKGHSHVYWYRQLPEEGLKFMVYLQKENIIDESGMPKERFSAEFPKEGPSILRIQQVVRGDSAAYFCASTTSGGYNEQFFGPGTRLTVL.

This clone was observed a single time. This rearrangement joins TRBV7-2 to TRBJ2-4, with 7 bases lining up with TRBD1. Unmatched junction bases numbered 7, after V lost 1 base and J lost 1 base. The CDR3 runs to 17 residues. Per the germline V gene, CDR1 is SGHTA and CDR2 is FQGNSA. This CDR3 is CASSLVQGVGAKNIQYF. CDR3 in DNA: TGTGCCAGCAGCTTAGTTCAGGGGGTCGGGGCCAAAAACATTCAGTACTTC.

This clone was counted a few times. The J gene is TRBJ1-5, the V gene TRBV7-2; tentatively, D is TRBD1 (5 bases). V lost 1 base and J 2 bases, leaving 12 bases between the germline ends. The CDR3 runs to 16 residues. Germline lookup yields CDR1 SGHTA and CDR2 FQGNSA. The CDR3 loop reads CASSLGGSGGNQPQHF. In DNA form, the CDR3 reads TGTGCCAGCAGCTTAGGGGGCTCTGGAGGCAATCAGCCCCAGCATTTT. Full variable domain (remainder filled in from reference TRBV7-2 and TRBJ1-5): GAGVSQSPSNKVTEKGKDVELRCDPISGHTALYWYRQSLGQGLEFLIYFQGNSAPDKSGLPSDRFSAERTGGSVSTLTIQRTQQEDSAVYLCASSLGGSGGNQPQHFGDGTRLSIL.

CDR3 sequence: CASSSYFAPGSEQYF. Here the CDR3 DNA reads TGTGCCAGCAGTTCGTACTTTGCCCCAGGGTCCGAGCAGTACTTC. The chain employs TRBV28 and TRBJ2-7; tentatively, D is TRBD1 (5 bases). Germline CDR1 and CDR2: MDHEN and SYDVKM. Trimming removed 4 bases at V and 6 bases at J, with 19 bases between. This CDR3 contains 15 residues.

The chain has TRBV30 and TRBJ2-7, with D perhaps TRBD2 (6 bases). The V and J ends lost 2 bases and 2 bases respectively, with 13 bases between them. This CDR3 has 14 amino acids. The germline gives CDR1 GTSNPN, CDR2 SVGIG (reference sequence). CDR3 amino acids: CAWSRERAPYEQYF. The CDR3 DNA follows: TGTGCCTGGAGTCGGGAGCGGGCCCCCTACGAGCAGTACTTC.

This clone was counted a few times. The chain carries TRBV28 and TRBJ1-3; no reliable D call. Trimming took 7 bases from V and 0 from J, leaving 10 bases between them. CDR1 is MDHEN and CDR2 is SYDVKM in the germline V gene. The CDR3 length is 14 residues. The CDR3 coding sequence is TGTGCCAGCATTCCCTTGAGCTCTGGAAACACCATATATTTT. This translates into CASIPLSSGNTIYF. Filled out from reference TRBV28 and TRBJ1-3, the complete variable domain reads DVKVTQSSRYLVKRTGEKVFLECVQDMDHENMFWYRQDPGLGLRLIYFSYDVKMKEKGDIPEGYSVSREKKERFSLILESASTNQTSMYLCASIPLSSGNTIYFGEGSWLTVV.

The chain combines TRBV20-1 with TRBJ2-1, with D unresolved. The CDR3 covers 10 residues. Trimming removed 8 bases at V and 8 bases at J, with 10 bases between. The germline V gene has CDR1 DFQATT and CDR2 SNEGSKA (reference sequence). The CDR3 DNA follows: TGCAGTTATTTACTCGATGAGCAGTTCTTC. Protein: CSYLLDEQFF.

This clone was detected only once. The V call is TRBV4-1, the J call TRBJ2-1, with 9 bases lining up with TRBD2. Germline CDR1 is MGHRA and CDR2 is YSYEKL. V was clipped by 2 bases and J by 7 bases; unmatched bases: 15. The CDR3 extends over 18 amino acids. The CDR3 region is CASSQHPTGASGTNEQFF. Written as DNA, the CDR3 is TGCGCCAGCAGCCAACACCCGACGGGGGCTAGCGGGACAAATGAGCAGTTCTTC.

CDR3: CASSATGLQLTEAFF. CDR3 sequence (DNA): TGTGCCAGCAGCGCCACAGGGCTGCAGCTCACTGAAGCTTTCTTT. V is TRBV7-6 and J is TRBJ1-1; maybe TRBD1 (6 bases). V lost 5 bases and J lost 4, with 17 bases in between. The CDR3 spans 15 residues. The germline V gene has CDR1 SGHVS and CDR2 FNYEAQ.

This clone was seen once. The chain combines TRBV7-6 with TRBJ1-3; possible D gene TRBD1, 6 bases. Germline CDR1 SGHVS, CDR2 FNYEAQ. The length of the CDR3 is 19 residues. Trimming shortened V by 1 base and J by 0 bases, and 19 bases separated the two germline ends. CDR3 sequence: CASSLDRVQGSDSGNTIYF. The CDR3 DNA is TGTGCCAGCAGCTTAGACCGGGTACAGGGCTCAGACTCTGGAAACACCATATATTTT. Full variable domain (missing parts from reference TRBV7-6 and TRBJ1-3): GAGVSQSPRYKVTKRGQDVALRCDPISGHVSLYWYRQALGQGPEFLTYFNYEAQQDKSGLPNDRFSAERPEGSISTLTIQRTEQRDSAMYRCASSLDRVQGSDSGNTIYFGEGSWLTVV.

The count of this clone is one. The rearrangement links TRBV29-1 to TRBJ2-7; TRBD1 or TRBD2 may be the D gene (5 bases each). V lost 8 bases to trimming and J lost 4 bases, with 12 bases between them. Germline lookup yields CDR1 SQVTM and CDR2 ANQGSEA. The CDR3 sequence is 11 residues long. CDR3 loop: CSSGRRYEQYF. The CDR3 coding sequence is TGCAGCTCGGGACGTCGGTACGAGCAGTACTTC.

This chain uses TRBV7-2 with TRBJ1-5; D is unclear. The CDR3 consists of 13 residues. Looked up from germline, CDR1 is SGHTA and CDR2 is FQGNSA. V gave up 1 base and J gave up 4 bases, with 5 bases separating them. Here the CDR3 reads CASSLGQNQPQHF. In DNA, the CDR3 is TGTGCCAGCAGCTTAGGCCAGAATCAGCCCCAGCATTTT.